The T cell receptor beta chain described here comes from a study of cytomegalovirus exposure and HLA in healthy donors (dated by TCRdb to between 2016 and 2019). Some background on the complete study: In an earlier analysis of about 560 of the donors, less than 350 Gb of sequence data and 120 million or so unique TCR beta sequences from roughly 190 million T cells were reported. A later analysis re-analyzed previously published TCR beta repertoires from hundreds of donors and added high-resolution HLA genotyping to study TCR occurrence patterns. A separate validation cohort of approximately 130 different subjects was used in addition to the 666-subject first cohort. On average, roughly 240,000 unique TCR beta nucleotide sequences were sequenced per donor among more than 350 genotyped donors of the cohort, with roughly 20% of those sequences being non-productive. A handful of DR-DQ haplotypes were handled as single units for association and clustering because linkage in the cohort was strong. An earlier analysis of approximately 630 of the donors applied high-throughput TCR beta sequencing to assess whether each TCR beta V gene segment acted as functional or pseudogenic. Both class I and class II loci were covered by HLA typing, at four-digit resolution. Every repertoire in the discovery cohort had been generated on one and the same sequencing platform. The later analysis used no new phenotypic data to find candidate immune exposures, relying instead on TCR beta sequences and their occurrence across donors. The study combined high-throughput TCR immunosequencing, statistical association of individual TCRs with disease status, and machine learning to predict cytomegalovirus infection status. A later genetic analysis took genome-wide SNP genotypes for about 55% of the roughly 700 donors and used that subset as a discovery cohort. The T cell repertoires of around 730 subjects were profiled by immunosequencing and related to cytomegalovirus serostatus. Of the 300 to 400 genotyped donors, roughly 80% fell in the genetic ancestry cluster associated with self-reported Caucasian donors. Donor age, sex, ethnicity and CMV serostatus were compiled alongside the repertoire data. Typing coverage varied by locus: about 620-640 donors for A, B, C, DRB1 and DQB1; roughly 560 for DQA1; about 600 for DPA1; approximately 450 for DPB1. An early release that covered some 630 HLA-typed donors contained approximately 290 gigabases of sequencing data and around 80 million unique TCR sequences. The aim of the study was to test whether cataloging public T cell receptors could identify signatures of past pathogen exposure.

The library was obtained by the immunoSEQ multiplex PCR assay. For the multiplex PCR, a mixture combining 60 forward primers for TCR Vbeta segments and 13 reverse primers for TCR Jbeta segments was used. The CDR3 region of rearranged TCR beta genes was amplified from genomic DNA with a multiplex PCR assay. The Illumina HiSeq System was used to sequence the amplified TCR beta libraries as 87-base-pair reads. On the study's bioinformatics: Across the 670 or so repertoires, a later analysis counted some 81 million unique TCR beta chains, around 11 million of which were shared by at least two donors. To remove PCR and sequencing errors, raw reads were error-corrected and collapsed into unique sequences using a nearest-neighbor algorithm that merged closely related sequences. To assign V, D and J gene segments, CDR3 sequences were aligned to IMGT reference sequences. For a sequence to be retained, a match of at least six nucleotides to both a V gene segment and a J gene segment was required. A rearrangement counted as productive if the CDR3 had no stop codons and remained in frame with V and J, and every other rearrangement counted as non-productive. CDR3 was defined by IMGT convention, running from the second conserved V-encoded cysteine to the conserved J-encoded phenylalanine. The earlier analysis of 500 to 600 of the donors excluded sequences that lacked an unambiguous match to a single V gene segment. An earlier analysis of some 500 of the donors classified V segments as functional when productive rearrangements were above 56.7% and as segregating when the standard deviation between donors was above 5%. A statistical classification framework was built to diagnose cytomegalovirus status from the catalog of TCR beta chain sequences. V and J gene assignment, in a later analysis, came from comparing TCR nucleotide sequences with IMGT/GENE-DB human TR gene sequences. In a later analysis, CDR3 sequences and most-parsimonious VDJ recombination scenarios were assigned using the TCRdist pipeline. In a later analysis, each TCR beta chain was defined by its CDR3 amino acid sequence together with its V-gene family, and reads lacking a unique V-gene family were excluded. A later analysis removed 592 highly shared, low-generation-probability nucleotide sequences to deal with suspected cross-contamination and a sequencing artifact. In a later analysis, a clonal expansion index for each public chain was calculated from normalized within-repertoire ranks of inferred template counts. In a later analysis, generation probabilities were computed using a VDJ recombination model fitted to out-of-frame rearrangements, and the results were checked against IGoR. In a later analysis, TCR-TCR, TCR-HLA and TCR-CMV co-occurrence was scored with hypergeometric tests, and a repertoire-size bias correction was applied to TCR pairs. A later analysis estimated false discovery rates by permuting HLA or CMV assignments 20 times. A later analysis grouped co-occurring TCRs with DBSCAN, adding TCRdist sequence similarity when clustering within HLA-allele-positive subsets. Repertoires with fewer than 30,000 or more than 120,000 public chains were left out of co-occurrence clustering, as were a handful of repertoires with anomalous nucleotide sharing. The clones in this table, taken by TCRdb from immuneACCESS, are in-frame only. Not every clone is retained; where verified, under half of the shortfall comes from an unresolved V gene, and the cause of the rest is unknown. V, J and clone size are those of that table, while D and trimming were read from the DNA. Within this sample are approximately 100,000 clones, with 70% of them counted one time only. The ten largest clones add up to approximately 10% of the sample.

The germline V gene sets CDR1 to SQVTM and CDR2 to ANQGSEA. The CDR3, cysteine through phenylalanine, is 15 amino acids long. CDR3 DNA is the only sequence kept; it has 45 bases, read in frame from the first base. Trimmed from V: 7 bases; trimmed from J: 4 bases; junction bases lacking a gene match: 12. Concerning this clone: Its cognate antigen has yet to be identified. Base qualities are not recorded, but no much larger clone differs from it by a single base.

Broader findings and caveats from the paper: A total of 150 or so TCR beta chains were listed by the study as associated with cytomegalovirus. The authors suggested that the approach could potentially be extended to other disease states and immunological phenotypes. In a later analysis, most CMV-associated TCR beta chains were found to appear HLA-restricted, with HLA associations seemingly driven largely by CMV exposure. In a later analysis, TCR association rates were found to vary across HLA loci, with the most associated TCRs seen for DRB1 alleles and the fewest for HLA-C alleles. Strong co-occurrence of HLA alleles, especially DR and DQ, made assigning TCR associations to individual alleles difficult. In a later analysis, over 15,000 TCR beta sequences were associated with specific HLA alleles at a false discovery rate of 0.05. A few of the identified cytomegalovirus-associated TCR beta chains were confirmed in vitro to be specific for cytomegalovirus antigens. A further reported finding was that TCR beta sequences accurately predicted the HLA-A and HLA-B alleles for most subjects in the first cohort. In both the original and validation cohorts, the classifier was reported to diagnose cytomegalovirus status with high specificity and sensitivity. A later analysis found that HLA-associated TCR beta chains were more clonally expanded and had lower generation probabilities than equally common non-associated chains. Because HLA typing was missing for some donors at each locus, association tests included only the typed subset. Presence/absence analyses assumed roughly uniform sequencing depth across donors, an assumption that may not hold. Correlated functional status among segregating V segments might be attributable to linkage disequilibrium, but an unknown experimental factor could not be ruled out. For the cohort, immune exposure information was limited to CMV serostatus. Only TCR beta chains were sequenced in this cohort, and the absence of alpha or paired-chain data limited detectable features. While some public TCRs were present in many individuals, most TCR sequences turned up only very rarely across donors. Some IMGT-functional V segments, including TRBV6-2 and TRBV6-3, could not be told apart with the 87-base-pair reads, so those segments were excluded. In an earlier analysis of some 500 of the donors, most TCR beta V segments were observed in productive rearrangements about 90% or about 30% of the time, broadly matching IMGT annotations. A later analysis reported that several top co-occurrence clusters appeared linked to parvovirus B19, influenza, CMV and Epstein-Barr virus. V-gene and J-gene trimming of TCR beta chains was associated with a missense DCLRE1C variant in a later genetic analysis, and the association was replicated in an independent cohort. A group of highly shared sequence variants was considered likely to be a technical artifact of the sequencing pipeline. In a later genetic analysis, fewer N-insertions in productive TCRs were reported among donors in an Asian-associated ancestry cluster than the roughly 700-donor mean. Some 15 rarely observed V segments, including chromosome 9 orphons, were excluded from the earlier analysis of several hundred of the donors because counts were too low.

In total, just over 650 healthy bone marrow donors made up the cohort. All cohort members were sampled while nominally healthy, although unrecorded immune exposures were likely present. The donor tested CMV seropositive and was one of the 289 seropositive cohort members. Each donor provided a peripheral blood sample, and peripheral blood mononuclear cells were used for TCR beta sequencing. Genomic DNA extraction from the blood cell samples was performed with the Qiagen DNeasy Blood Extraction Kit. This clonotype was obtained from a man between 40 and 49 years old in good health and CMV-seropositive. The chain was built from TRBV29-1 and TRBJ2-3, and 9 bases in between align with TRBD2. The sample taken for sequencing was PBMCs. The CDR3 region has the sequence CSGLGVIAGADTQYF. The DNA sequence follows: TGCAGCGGATTAGGGGTAATAGCGGGAGCAGATACGCAGTATTTT.